This TCR beta chain was captured by sequencing in a study of blood T cell repertoires in COVID-19. This CDR3 has 16 amino acids. The V gene lost 2 bases and the J gene lost 7 bases, with 20 bases spanning the gap. Germline-derived CDR1 and CDR2 are SGHTA and FQGNSA. Only in-frame clones appear in the TCRdb table, and some are missing; sequencing was by immunoSEQ multiplex PCR. This table has more than 300,000 clones, 90% appearing once. The clonotype was recovered from a woman aged 40 to 50 with COVID-19, enrolled during active disease. Sequencing was done on a sample of peripheral blood. The V and J genes are TRBV7-2 and TRBJ1-2; tentatively, D is TRBD1 (6 bases). CDR3 sequence (DNA): TGTGCCAGCAGCTTATCATCCTCTTGGCAGGGGAGTGGCTACACCTTC. Its protein is CASSLSSSWQGSGYTF.